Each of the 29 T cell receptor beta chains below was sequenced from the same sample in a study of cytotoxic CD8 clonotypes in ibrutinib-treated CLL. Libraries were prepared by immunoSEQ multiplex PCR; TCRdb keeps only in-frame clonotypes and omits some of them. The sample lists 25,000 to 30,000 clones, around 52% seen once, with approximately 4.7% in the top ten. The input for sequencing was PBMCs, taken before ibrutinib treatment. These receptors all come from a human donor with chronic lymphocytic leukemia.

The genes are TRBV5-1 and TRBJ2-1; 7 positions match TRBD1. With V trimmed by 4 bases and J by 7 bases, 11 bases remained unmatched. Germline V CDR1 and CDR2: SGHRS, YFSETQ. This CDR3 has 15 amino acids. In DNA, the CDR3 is TGCGCCAGCAGCACTCTAGGGGGCAGGGGGAATGAGCAGTTCTTC. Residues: CASSTLGGRGNEQFF.

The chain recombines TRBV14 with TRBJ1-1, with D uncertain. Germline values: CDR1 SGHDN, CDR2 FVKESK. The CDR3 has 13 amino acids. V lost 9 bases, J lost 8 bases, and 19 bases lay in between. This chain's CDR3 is CASSGLNALEAFF. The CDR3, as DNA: TGTGCCAGTTCGGGGTTAAACGCACTGGAAGCTTTCTTT.

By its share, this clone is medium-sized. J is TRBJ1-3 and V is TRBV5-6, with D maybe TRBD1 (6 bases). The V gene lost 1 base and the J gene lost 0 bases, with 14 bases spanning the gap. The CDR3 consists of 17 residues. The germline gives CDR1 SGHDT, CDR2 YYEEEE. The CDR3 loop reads CASSLLGQLTSGNTIYF. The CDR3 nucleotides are TGTGCCAGCAGCTTGTTAGGACAGCTAACCTCTGGAAACACCATATATTTT.

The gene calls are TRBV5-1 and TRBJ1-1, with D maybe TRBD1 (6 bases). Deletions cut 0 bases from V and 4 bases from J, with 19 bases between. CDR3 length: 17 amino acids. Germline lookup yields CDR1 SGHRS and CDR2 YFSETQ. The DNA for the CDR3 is TGCGCCAGCAGCTTGGTCAGGTGGGCAGGGGTGAGCACTGAAGCTTTCTTT. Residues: CASSLVRWAGVSTEAFF.

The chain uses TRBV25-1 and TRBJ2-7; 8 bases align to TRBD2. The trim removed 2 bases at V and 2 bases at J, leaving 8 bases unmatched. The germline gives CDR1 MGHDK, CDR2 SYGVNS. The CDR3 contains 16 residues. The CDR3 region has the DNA TGTGCCAGCAGTGAAGGGGGTCTAGCGGGTCCCTACGAGCAGTACTTC. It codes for CASSEGGLAGPYEQYF.

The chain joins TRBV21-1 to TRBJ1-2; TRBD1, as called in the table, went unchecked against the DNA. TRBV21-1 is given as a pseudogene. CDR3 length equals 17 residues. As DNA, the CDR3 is TGTGCCAGCACCTACCGGGACAGTGAGGAGACTAACTATGGCTACACCTTC. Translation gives CASTYRDSEETNYGYTF.

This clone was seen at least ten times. Here the CDR3 DNA reads TGTGCCAGCAGCCCTAGACAGGGGGCGGCGGGGTATGGCTACACCTTC. Protein sequence: CASSPRQGAAGYGYTF. V gene TRBV7-9 combines with J gene TRBJ1-2; 10 bases match TRBD1. V lost 5 bases and J lost 5; bases outside the gene matches: 11. Germline CDR1 reads SEHNR; CDR2 reads FQNEAQ (reference sequence). CDR3 size: 16 residues.

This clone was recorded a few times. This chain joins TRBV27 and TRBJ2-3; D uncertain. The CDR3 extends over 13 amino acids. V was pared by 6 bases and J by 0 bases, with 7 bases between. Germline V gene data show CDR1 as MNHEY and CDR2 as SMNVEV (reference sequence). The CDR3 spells CASRTASTDTQYF. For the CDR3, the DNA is TGTGCCAGCAGAACGGCTAGCACAGATACGCAGTATTTT.

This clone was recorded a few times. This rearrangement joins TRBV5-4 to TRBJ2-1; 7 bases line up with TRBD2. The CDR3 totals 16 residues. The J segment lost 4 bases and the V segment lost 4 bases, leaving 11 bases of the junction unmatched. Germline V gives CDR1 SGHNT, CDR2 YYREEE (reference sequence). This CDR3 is CASSRWASGLYNEQFF. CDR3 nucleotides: TGTGCCAGCAGCCGATGGGCTAGCGGCCTTTACAATGAGCAGTTCTTC.

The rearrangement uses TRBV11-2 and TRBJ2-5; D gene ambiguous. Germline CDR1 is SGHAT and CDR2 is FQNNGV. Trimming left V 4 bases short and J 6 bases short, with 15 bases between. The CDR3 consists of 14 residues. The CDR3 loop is CASSSKADSKTQYF. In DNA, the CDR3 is TGTGCCAGCAGCTCCAAGGCCGACTCGAAGACCCAGTACTTC. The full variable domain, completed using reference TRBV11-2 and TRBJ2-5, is EAGVAQSPRYKIIEKRQSVAFWCNPISGHATLYWYQQILGQGPKLLIQFQNNGVVDDSQLPKDRFSAERLKGVDSTLKIQPAKLEDSAVYLCASSSKADSKTQYFGPGTRLLVL.

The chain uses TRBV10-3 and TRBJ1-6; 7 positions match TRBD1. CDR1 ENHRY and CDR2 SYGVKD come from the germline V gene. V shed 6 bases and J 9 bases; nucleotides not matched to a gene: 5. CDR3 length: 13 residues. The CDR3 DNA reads TGTGCCATCAGAGGTCAGGGGGGTTCACCCCTCCACTTT. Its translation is CAIRGQGGSPLHF.

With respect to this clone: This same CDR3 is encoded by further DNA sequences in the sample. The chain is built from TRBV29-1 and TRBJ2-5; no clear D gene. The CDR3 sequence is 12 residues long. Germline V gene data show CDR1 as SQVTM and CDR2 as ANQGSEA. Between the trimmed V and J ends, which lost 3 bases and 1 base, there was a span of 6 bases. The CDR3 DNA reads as TGCAGCGTTGACAGACTCCAAGAGACCCAGTACTTC. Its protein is CSVDRLQETQYF.

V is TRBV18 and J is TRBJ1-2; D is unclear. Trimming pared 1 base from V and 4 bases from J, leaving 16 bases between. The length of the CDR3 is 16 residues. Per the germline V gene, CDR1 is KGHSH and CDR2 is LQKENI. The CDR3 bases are TGTGCCAGCTCACCACGGGAACCCGGACGGGTCTATGGCTACACCTTC. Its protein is CASSPREPGRVYGYTF.

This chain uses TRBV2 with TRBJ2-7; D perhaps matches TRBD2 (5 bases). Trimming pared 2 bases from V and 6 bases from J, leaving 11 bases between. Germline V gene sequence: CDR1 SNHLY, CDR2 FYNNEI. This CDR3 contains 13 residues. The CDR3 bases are TGTGCCAGCAGTGAACTCCGGGGAACCGAGCAGTACTTC. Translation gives CASSELRGTEQYF.

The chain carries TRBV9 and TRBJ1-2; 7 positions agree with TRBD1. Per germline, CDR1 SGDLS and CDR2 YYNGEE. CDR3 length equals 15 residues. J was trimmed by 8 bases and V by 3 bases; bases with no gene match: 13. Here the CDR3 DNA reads TGTGCCAGCAGCGCCGCCTCGACAGGGTGGAGGGGCTACACCTTC. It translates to CASSAASTGWRGYTF.

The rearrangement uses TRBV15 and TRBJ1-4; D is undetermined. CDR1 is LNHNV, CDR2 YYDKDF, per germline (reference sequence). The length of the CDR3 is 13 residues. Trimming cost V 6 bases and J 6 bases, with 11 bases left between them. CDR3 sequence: CATRGRLDEKLFF. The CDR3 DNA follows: TGTGCCACCAGGGGCAGGTTAGATGAAAAACTGTTTTTT.

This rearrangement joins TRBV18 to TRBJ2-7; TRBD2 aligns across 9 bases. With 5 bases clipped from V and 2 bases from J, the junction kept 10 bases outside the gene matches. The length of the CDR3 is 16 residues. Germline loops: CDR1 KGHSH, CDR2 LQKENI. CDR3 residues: CASSKTGSSGTYEQYF. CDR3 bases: TGTGCCAGCTCAAAGACAGGGTCTAGCGGGACCTACGAGCAGTACTTC.

The CDR3 sequence: CASSWGTGNYNEQFF. As DNA, the CDR3 is TGTGCCAGCAGCTGGGGGACAGGTAACTACAATGAGCAGTTCTTC. The chain carries TRBV7-3 and TRBJ2-1; 8 bases align to TRBD1. Germline assignment: CDR1 SGHTA and CDR2 FQGTGA. The J segment lost 3 bases and the V segment lost 4 bases, leaving 5 bases of the junction unmatched. CDR3 size: 15 residues. Full variable domain (rest looked up from reference TRBV7-3 and TRBJ2-1): GAGVSQTPSNKVTEKGKYVELRCDPISGHTALYWYRQSLGQGPEFLIYFQGTGAADDSGLPNDRFFAVRPEGSVSTLKIQRTERGDSAVYLCASSWGTGNYNEQFFGPGTRLTVL.

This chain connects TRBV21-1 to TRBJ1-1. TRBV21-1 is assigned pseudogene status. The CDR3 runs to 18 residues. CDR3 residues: CASSKAGLGGLANTEAFF. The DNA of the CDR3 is TGTGCCAGCAGCAAAGCGGGATTAGGGGGACTTGCGAACACTGAAGCTTTCTTT.

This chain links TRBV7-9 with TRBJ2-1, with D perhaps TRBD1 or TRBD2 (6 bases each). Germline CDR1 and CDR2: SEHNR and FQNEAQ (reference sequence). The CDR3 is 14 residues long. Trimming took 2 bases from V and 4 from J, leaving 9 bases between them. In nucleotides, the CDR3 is TGTGCCAGCAGCTTAAGGGGGGAATACAATGAGCAGTTCTTC. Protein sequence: CASSLRGEYNEQFF.

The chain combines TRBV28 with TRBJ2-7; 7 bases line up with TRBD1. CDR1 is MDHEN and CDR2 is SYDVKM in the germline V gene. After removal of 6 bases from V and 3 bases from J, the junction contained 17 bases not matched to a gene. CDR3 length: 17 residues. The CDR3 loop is CASRRILLGTDVYEQYF. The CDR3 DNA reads TGTGCCAGCAGACGTATACTGCTCGGGACAGACGTCTACGAGCAGTACTTC.

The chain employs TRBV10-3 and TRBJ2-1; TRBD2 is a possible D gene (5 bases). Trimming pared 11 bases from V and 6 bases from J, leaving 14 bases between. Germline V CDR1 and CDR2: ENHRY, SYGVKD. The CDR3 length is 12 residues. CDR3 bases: TGTGCCGCATCACTAGACCCCAATGAGCAGTTCTTC. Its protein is CAASLDPNEQFF.

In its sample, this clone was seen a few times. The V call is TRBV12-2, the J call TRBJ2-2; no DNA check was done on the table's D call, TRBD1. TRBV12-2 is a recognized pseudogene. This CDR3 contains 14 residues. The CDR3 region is CASRLGTDTGELFF. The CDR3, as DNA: TGTGCAAGTCGCTTAGGGACAGACACCGGGGAGCTGTTTTTT.

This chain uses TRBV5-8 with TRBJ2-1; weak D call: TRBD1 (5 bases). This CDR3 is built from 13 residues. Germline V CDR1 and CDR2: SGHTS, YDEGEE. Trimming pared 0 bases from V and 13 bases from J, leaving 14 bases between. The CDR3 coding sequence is TGTGCCAGCAGCTTGGCCAACAGGTTGCTCCAGTTCTTC. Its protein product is CASSLANRLLQFF.

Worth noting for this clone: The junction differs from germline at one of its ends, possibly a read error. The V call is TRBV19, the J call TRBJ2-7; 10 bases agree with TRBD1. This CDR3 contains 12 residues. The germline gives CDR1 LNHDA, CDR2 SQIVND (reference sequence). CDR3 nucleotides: TGTGCCAGTAGTACGGGACAGGGGACCCGCCACTTC. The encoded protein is CASSTGQGTRHF. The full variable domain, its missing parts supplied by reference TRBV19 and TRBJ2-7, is DGGITQSPKYLFRKEGQNVTLSCEQNLNHDAMYWYRQDPGQGLRLIYYSQIVNDFQKGDIAEGYSVSREKKESFPLTVTSAQKNPTAFYLCASSTGQGTRHFGPGTRLTVT.

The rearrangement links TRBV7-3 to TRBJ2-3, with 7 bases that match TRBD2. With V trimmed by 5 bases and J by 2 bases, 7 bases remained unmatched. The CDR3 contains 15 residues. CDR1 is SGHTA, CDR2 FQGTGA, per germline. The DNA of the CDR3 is TGTGCCAGCAGCCCGATCAGCGGGAACACAGATACGCAGTATTTT. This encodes CASSPISGNTDTQYF.

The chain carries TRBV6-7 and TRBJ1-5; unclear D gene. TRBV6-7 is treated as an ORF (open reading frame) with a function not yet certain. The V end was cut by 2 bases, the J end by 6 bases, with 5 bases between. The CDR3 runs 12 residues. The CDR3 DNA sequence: TGTGCCAGCAGTTACGCGGGTCAGCCCCAGCATTTT. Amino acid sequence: CASSYAGQPQHF.

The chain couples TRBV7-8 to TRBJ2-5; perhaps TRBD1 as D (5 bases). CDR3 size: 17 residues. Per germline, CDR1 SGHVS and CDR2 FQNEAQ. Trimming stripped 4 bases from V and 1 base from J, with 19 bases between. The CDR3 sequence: CASSSVRWGWPQETQYF. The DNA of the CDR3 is TGTGCCAGCAGCTCAGTACGGTGGGGCTGGCCCCAAGAGACCCAGTACTTC.

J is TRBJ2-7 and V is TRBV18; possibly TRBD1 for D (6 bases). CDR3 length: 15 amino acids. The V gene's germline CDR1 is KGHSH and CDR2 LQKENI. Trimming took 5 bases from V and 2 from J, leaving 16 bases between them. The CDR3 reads CASSASQGQAYEQYF. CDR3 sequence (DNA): TGTGCCAGCTCAGCCTCACAGGGTCAAGCCTACGAGCAGTACTTC.